This is a list of T cell receptor beta chains from one sample in a study. TCRdb reprocessed the RT-PCR reads with MiXCR, giving one entry per CDR3 protein. The profile shows more than 600,000 distinct CDR3 sequences, approximately 15% of them singletons. Sequencing used memory CD4+ T cells from blood. Receptor source: a female donor in good health, serving as a healthy control. CDR3s include the opening cysteine and the closing phenylalanine or tryptophan. The D gene is left open where the match is weak. Rows give clone size only sometimes, using once, few, many, or a class for an expanded clone.

>-|TRBJ2-7|few|TRBV6-5
TGTGCCAGCCGAGGGTCTCGCGGGAACTCCTACGAGCAGTACTTC
CASRGSRGNSYEQYF
>TRBD1|TRBJ1-1|-|TRBV5-5
TGTGCCAGCAGCTCTTGGACAGGTTCGAACACTGAAGCTTTCTTT
CASSSWTGSNTEAFF
>-|TRBJ2-6|-|TRBV5-1
TGCGCCAGCAGTATGGGGTTGGGGGCCAACGTCCTGACTTTC
CASSMGLGANVLTF
>TRBD2|TRBJ2-4|-|TRBV28
TGTGCCAGCAGTGGGGGACTAGCTCCGAACATTCAGTACTTC
CASSGGLAPNIQYF
>TRBD1|TRBJ2-7|-|TRBV6-2/TRBV6-3
TGTGCCAGCAGTTACTCTCCGGGACAGGGGCGGCCTCTCTCCTACGAGCAGTACTTC
CASSYSPGQGRPLSYEQYF
>TRBD1|TRBJ1-5|many|TRBV18
TGTGCCAGCTCACTAACGGGACAGCCGAATCAGCCCCAGCATTTT
CASSLTGQPNQPQHF
>TRBD1|TRBJ1-5|-|TRBV11-2
TGTGCCAGCAGCTCCGGGACAGCCTATCAGCCCCAGCATTTT
CASSSGTAYQPQHF
>TRBD1|TRBJ2-4|few|TRBV27
TGTGCCAGCACCGATACAGGGGCGAGCAAAAACATTCAGTACTTC
CASTDTGASKNIQYF
>TRBD2|TRBJ2-1|-|TRBV30
TGTGCCTGGAGTGACCTTAGCGGGAGGGCCTTTAATGAGCAGTTCTTC
CAWSDLSGRAFNEQFF
>TRBD1|TRBJ2-5|few|TRBV30
TGTGCCTGGAGCCCCTCCGGGACAGGGTTCGAGACCCAGTACTTC
CAWSPSGTGFETQYF
>-|TRBJ1-1|few|TRBV15
TGTGCCACCAGCAGAGATGGAAAGGGTGGGACTGAAGCTTTCTTT
CATSRDGKGGTEAFF
>TRBD1|TRBJ1-6|-|TRBV7-6
TGTGCCAGCAGCAATCTGGACAGGGTAGGATCACCCCTCCACTTT
CASSNLDRVGSPLHF
>TRBD2|TRBJ2-1|few|TRBV24-1
TGTGCCGCCGGACTAGCGGGAGGAAATGAGCAGTTCTTC
CAAGLAGGNEQFF
>-|TRBJ2-4|-|TRBV20-1
TGCAGTGCTAGTGTTATCGGGGAAAACATTCAGTACTTC
CSASVIGENIQYF
>-|TRBJ2-3|-|TRBV11-2
TGTGCCAGCAGCTTTTCCGTGGGGGTCTTCACAGATACGCAGTATTTT
CASSFSVGVFTDTQYF
>-|TRBJ2-3|many|TRBV29-1
TGCAGCGTTTGGGCACTAGCCACAGATACGCAGTATTTT
CSVWALATDTQYF
>TRBD2|TRBJ2-3|-|TRBV3-1
TGTGCCAGCAGCCAAGGACTAGACGGGGGGACAGATACGCAGTATTTT
CASSQGLDGGTDTQYF
>-|TRBJ2-7|-|TRBV29-1
TGCAGCGTTGTGTCGATAGGAATCTACGAGCAGTACTTC
CSVVSIGIYEQYF
>-|TRBJ2-7|many|TRBV6-5
TGTGCCAGCAGTTACGGGCCGGCAGGGCGGTACGAGCAGTACTTC
CASSYGPAGRYEQYF
>-|TRBJ1-1|few|TRBV9
TGTGCCAGCAGCGTACAGGGAGAAACTGAAGCTTTCTTT
CASSVQGETEAFF
>-|TRBJ2-3|many|TRBV20-1
TGCAGTGCCCCTGGCGCTAGCACGGCTACAGATACGCAGTATTTT
CSAPGASTATDTQYF
>-|TRBJ1-2|-|TRBV4-2
TGTGCCAGCAGCCAAGATCTTGATAGGGGCTACACCTTC
CASSQDLDRGYTF
>-|TRBJ1-1|-|TRBV4-3
TGCGCCAGCAGCCAAGATCCAGGGACCACAGCCATGCGGTTT
CASSQDPGTTAMRF
>TRBD1|TRBJ2-7|-|TRBV20-1
TGCAGTGCTACGGGACAGGGTGGGAACGAGCAGTACTTC
CSATGQGGNEQYF
>TRBD2|TRBJ2-5|few|TRBV7-2
TGTGCCAGCAGCCCCATAGCGGGGGGTAGAGAGACCCAGTACTTC
CASSPIAGGRETQYF
>-|TRBJ1-2|many|TRBV10-3
TGTGCCATCAGACAGACAGCAAACTATGGCTACACCTTC
CAIRQTANYGYTF
>-|TRBJ2-1|-|TRBV7-6
TGTGCCAGCAGCTTAGGGTCAAGGGATGAGCAGTTCTTC
CASSLGSRDEQFF
>-|TRBJ1-2|few|TRBV14
TGTGCCAGCAGCCAAGAATGGGGAGACGGCTACACCTTC
CASSQEWGDGYTF
>-|TRBJ1-6|few|TRBV7-2
TGTGCCAGCAGCCTGTCAGGGACGGCCTCACCCCTCCACTTT
CASSLSGTASPLHF
>TRBD1|TRBJ2-7|many|TRBV5-1
TGCGCCAGCAGCTTGGGGGGGACAGCCGACATGGAGCAGTACTTC
CASSLGGTADMEQYF
>-|TRBJ2-1|once|TRBV11-2
TGTGCCAGCAGCTTAGTGGCCGGGGGTGAGCAGTTCTTC
CASSLVAGGEQFF
>-|TRBJ2-7|many|TRBV5-1
TGCGCCAGCAGCTTGGATGTCAGGTTTGCGGAGCAGTACTTC
CASSLDVRFAEQYF
>-|TRBJ2-5|-|TRBV7-9
TGTGCCAGCAGCTTTACTTTAAAGGAGACCCAGTACTTC
CASSFTLKETQYF
>TRBD1|TRBJ2-7|many|TRBV5-1
TGCGCCAGCAGCCTGACAGGGGAGCTATCCGAGCAGTACTTC
CASSLTGELSEQYF
>-|TRBJ1-2|-|TRBV29-1
TGCAGCGTTGGAGCCGACAGTTTTAACTATGGCTACACCTTC
CSVGADSFNYGYTF
>TRBD1|TRBJ1-6|-|TRBV28
TGTGCCAGCAGTCAGAGCTACAGGGACAGTCGCCTCCACTTT
CASSQSYRDSRLHF
>-|TRBJ1-2|few|TRBV24-1
TGTGCCACCAGTGACCCGGCCCTGGGAGGCTACACCTTC
CATSDPALGGYTF
>-|TRBJ2-1|few|TRBV20-1
TGCAGTGCTAGCAACAACAATGAGCAGTTCTTC
CSASNNNEQFF
>TRBD2|TRBJ2-5|few|TRBV30
TGTGCCTGGAGTCCGGGACTAAAAGAGACCCAGTACTTC
CAWSPGLKETQYF
>-|TRBJ1-1|few|TRBV5-5
TGTGCCAGCAGCTTGGGGCCGTGGGGCGGGTACACTGAAGCTTTCTTT
CASSLGPWGGYTEAFF